This TCR beta chain was sequenced in a study of T cell repertoires in cytomegalovirus infection. About the study: Indicated by public TCR beta signatures were CMV infection and matching HLA type. Study-wide findings and caveats: Cumulative frequency (of public TCR beta family members) identified carriers of CMV plus the relevant HLA. The ex vivo response was dominated by HLA-C-restricted CMV-specific TCR beta clonotypes.

The CDR3 runs to 13 residues. Trimming cost V 4 bases and J 4 bases, with 12 bases left between them. Looked up from germline, CDR1 is SQVTM and CDR2 is ANQGSEA. Each CDR3 protein gets one entry after TCRdb re-called the reads with MiXCR. The data show roughly 320,000 distinct CDR3 sequences, with about a tenth seen just once and approximately 2.3% held by the top ten. At least ten counts were recorded for this clonotype. What it binds is not known. Sequencing was carried out using PBMCs. This chain links TRBV29-1 with TRBJ2-3; a possible D gene is TRBD1 (5 bases). This TCR derives from a human donor in good health (CMV status not recorded). Some clones in this sample may be carry-over from other donors' samples. The chain's CDR3 is CSVARGAADTQYF. The DNA for the CDR3 is TGCAGCGTTGCAAGGGGCGCGGCAGATACGCAGTATTTT.